The 21 T cell receptor beta chains presented below share a single source sample, sequenced in a study of CD8 T cells in ankylosing spondylitis. These receptors have no identified antigens. TCRdb re-analysed the 5' RACE reads in MiXCR, keeping a single row per CDR3 protein. Here the sample spans 800,000 to 900,000 distinct CDR3 sequences, about 12% being singletons. Study-wide points: Characteristic, it appeared, of ankylosing spondylitis blood was a TCR beta motif of seven or eight highly homologous variants.

The sequencing input was blood, either unsorted or a sorted T cell fraction (not recorded which). These receptors originate from a male donor with ankylosing spondylitis.

This clonotype turned up a few times. This rearrangement joins TRBV20-1 to TRBJ1-5, with D perhaps matching TRBD1 (5 bases). Per the germline V gene, CDR1 is DFQATT and CDR2 is SNEGSKA (reference sequence). V lost 6 bases and J lost 9, with 18 bases in between. CDR3 length: 13 residues. CDR3 sequence: CSAGGGPEGPQHF. CDR3 bases: TGCAGTGCCGGCGGGGGTCCCGAGGGGCCCCAGCATTTT.

This clonotype occurred a few times. The J gene is TRBJ2-2, the V gene TRBV5-1; D may match TRBD1 or TRBD2 (6 bases each). The V and J ends lost 3 bases and 5 bases respectively, with 17 bases between them. The CDR3 runs to 16 residues. Germline CDR1 reads SGHRS; CDR2 reads YFSETQ. The CDR3 protein is CASSYEGGTWTGELFF. CDR3 DNA: TGCGCCAGCAGCTACGAGGGGGGAACTTGGACCGGGGAGCTGTTTTTT. Variable domain in full (rest from reference TRBV5-1 and TRBJ2-2): KAGVTQTPRYLIKTRGQQVTLSCSPISGHRSVSWYQQTPGQGLQFLFEYFSETQRNKGNFPGRFSGRQFSNSRSEMNVSTLELGDSALYLCASSYEGGTWTGELFFGEGSRLTVL.

This clonotype appeared many times. The chain joins TRBV7-8 to TRBJ1-1; D uncertain. The CDR3 is 13 amino acids. The V end lost 3 bases, the J end lost 8 bases, and 13 bases lay between the germline ends. Germline V gene data show CDR1 as SGHVS and CDR2 as FQNEAQ. Here the CDR3 reads CASSFDGETEAFF. Written as DNA, the CDR3 is TGTGCCAGCAGCTTCGACGGGGAAACCGAAGCTTTCTTT. Full variable domain (remainder filled in from reference TRBV7-8 and TRBJ1-1): GAGVSQSPRYKVAKRGQDVALRCDPISGHVSLFWYQQALGQGPEFLTYFQNEAQLDKSGLPSDRFFAERPEGSVSTLKIQRTQQEDSAVYLCASSFDGETEAFFGQGTRLTVV.

This clonotype was detected a few times. The V and J genes are TRBV20-1 and TRBJ2-2; D may be TRBD1 (5 bases). The CDR3 covers 13 residues. Trimming removed 3 bases at V and 5 bases at J, with 10 bases between. Germline assignment: CDR1 DFQATT and CDR2 SNEGSKA (reference sequence). For the CDR3, the DNA is TGCAGTGCTAGTCAGGGCTGGACCGGGGAGCTGTTTTTT. Its translation: CSASQGWTGELFF.

This clonotype was counted many times. The chain uses TRBV28 and TRBJ2-2; D is uncertain. Germline assignment: CDR1 MDHEN and CDR2 SYDVKM. The V and J ends lost 6 bases and 5 bases respectively, with 7 bases between them. This CDR3 has 12 amino acids. The CDR3 nucleotides read TGTGCCAGCAGGGTCGATACCGGGGAGCTGTTTTTT. It yields the protein CASRVDTGELFF.

This clonotype has just a few counts. V and J are TRBV6-1 and TRBJ2-1, with 7 bases fitting TRBD2. This CDR3 has 15 amino acids. CDR1 is MNHNS and CDR2 is SASEGT in the germline V gene. The junction had 6 bases not matched to a gene; V was cut back by 0 bases and J by 7 bases. In nucleotides, the CDR3 is TGTGCCAGCAGTGAAGCGGGCGGGAGCTCTAATGAGCAGTTCTTC. This sequence encodes CASSEAGGSSNEQFF.

In regard to this clonotype: At one end the junction does not follow the germline gene, possibly because of a read error. CDR3 loop: CASSLFPGEDYGYAF. Written as DNA, the CDR3 is TGCGCCAGCAGCTTGTTCCCAGGGGAGGATTATGGCTACGCCTTC. This chain links TRBV5-1 with TRBJ1-2; D is possibly TRBD1 (6 bases). Germline-derived CDR1 and CDR2 are SGHRS and YFSETQ. CDR3 length equals 15 residues.

J is TRBJ2-5 and V is TRBV5-5, with D perhaps matching TRBD1 or TRBD2 (5 bases each). Trimming pared 3 bases from V and 1 base from J, leaving 16 bases between. The germline V gene encodes CDR1 SGHKS and CDR2 YYEKEE (reference sequence). The CDR3 consists of 16 residues. CDR3 DNA: TGTGCCAGCAGCTGGCGGGCCAGGGCTCGCCAAGAGACCCAGTACTTC. Amino acids: CASSWRARARQETQYF.

This clonotype was seen a handful of times. This chain joins TRBV5-1 and TRBJ2-7, with TRBD1 matching over 8 bases. Germline CDR1 reads SGHRS; CDR2 reads YFSETQ. V lost 2 bases, J lost 2 bases, and 3 bases stayed unmatched. The CDR3 length is 14 residues. The CDR3 reads CASSFRGRPYEQYF. In nucleotides, the CDR3 is TGCGCCAGCAGCTTCAGGGGGCGCCCCTACGAGCAGTACTTC.

This clonotype was seen many times. The rearrangement joins TRBV6-2 or TRBV6-3 to TRBJ1-1; TRBD1 matches at 7 bases. CDR1 and CDR2 from the germline V gene are MNHEY and SVGEGT. J was trimmed by 4 bases and V by 1 base; bases with no gene match: 0. This CDR3 is built from 13 residues. The CDR3 sequence is CASSYYRGTEAFF. In DNA, the CDR3 is TGTGCCAGCAGTTACTACAGGGGCACTGAAGCTTTCTTT.

This clonotype was counted only a few times. J is TRBJ2-3 and V is TRBV10-3, with D perhaps matching TRBD2 (7 bases). The CDR3 consists of 15 residues. The germline gives CDR1 ENHRY, CDR2 SYGVKD. V was pared by 2 bases and J by 4 bases, with 13 bases between. CDR3 region: CAISEGGGGADTQYF. CDR3 nucleotide sequence: TGTGCCATCAGTGAGGGGGGCGGGGGCGCAGATACGCAGTATTTT.

The rearrangement links TRBV20-1 to TRBJ2-7; D possibly uses TRBD1 or TRBD2 (5 bases each). This CDR3 region has 14 residues. The V end was cut by 2 bases, the J end by 2 bases, with 13 bases between. Germline V gives CDR1 DFQATT, CDR2 SNEGSKA (reference sequence). CDR3 in amino acids: CSARTIRGPYEQYF. The DNA for the CDR3 is TGCAGTGCTAGAACGATCCGGGGACCCTACGAGCAGTACTTC.

The CDR3 DNA is TGTGCCAGCAGTTTCGGGGGCAGGCCCCAGCATTTT. Its protein product is CASSFGGRPQHF. The chain is built from TRBV12-3 or TRBV12-4 and TRBJ1-5; the D gene is possibly TRBD1 (6 bases). The V end lost 3 bases, the J end lost 9 bases, and 9 bases lay between the germline ends. CDR3 length: 12 amino acids.

Many counts were recorded for this clonotype. This chain uses TRBV4-3 with TRBJ2-7; D unresolved. There are 13 residues in the CDR3. Trimming shortened V by 2 bases and J by 2 bases, and 7 bases separated the two germline ends. The germline gives CDR1 LGHNA, CDR2 YSLEER. CDR3 loop: CASSQRIAYEQYF. In DNA form, the CDR3 reads TGCGCCAGCAGCCAAAGGATAGCCTACGAGCAGTACTTC.

This clonotype was counted a few times. CDR3 region: CASSPGQGGNTEAFF. As DNA, the CDR3 is TGTGCCAGCAGCCCCGGACAGGGGGGTAACACTGAAGCTTTCTTT. The J gene is TRBJ1-1, the V gene TRBV6-1; 10 positions agree with TRBD1. CDR1 is MNHNS and CDR2 is SASEGT in the germline V gene. With V trimmed by 6 bases and J by 2 bases, 6 bases remained unmatched. There are 15 residues in the CDR3.

This clonotype appeared a few times. The chain has TRBV20-1 and TRBJ2-3; D gene uncertain. The CDR3 has 13 amino acids. The germline V gene has CDR1 DFQATT and CDR2 SNEGSKA (reference sequence). With 0 bases removed from V and 6 bases from J, the gap between germline ends came to 10 bases. The CDR3 region is CSARDFSADTQYF. The CDR3 region has the DNA TGCAGTGCTAGAGATTTCAGTGCGGATACGCAGTATTTT.

This clonotype came up many times. This chain's CDR3 is CSAQGQADPSPEAFF. The CDR3 DNA sequence: TGCAGTGCTCAGGGACAGGCGGACCCGAGCCCTGAAGCTTTCTTT. The chain recombines TRBV20-1 with TRBJ1-1; TRBD1 aligns across 8 bases. The CDR3 runs to 15 residues. V trimming: 5 bases; J trimming: 6 bases; junction bases outside the gene matches: 14. Germline V gene data show CDR1 as DFQATT and CDR2 as SNEGSKA (reference sequence).

The chain is built from TRBV19 and TRBJ1-5; D not resolved. The germline V gene encodes CDR1 LNHDA and CDR2 SQIVND (reference sequence). V was shortened by 4 bases and J by 5 bases, with 6 bases between the two germline ends. The length of the CDR3 is 12 residues. The chain's CDR3 is CASSNADQPQHF. Here the CDR3 DNA reads TGTGCCAGTAGTAACGCCGATCAGCCCCAGCATTTT. The full variable domain, its missing parts supplied by reference TRBV19 and TRBJ1-5, is DGGITQSPKYLFRKEGQNVTLSCEQNLNHDAMYWYRQDPGQGLRLIYYSQIVNDFQKGDIAEGYSVSREKKESFPLTVTSAQKNPTAFYLCASSNADQPQHFGDGTRLSIL.

Only a few counts were recorded for this clonotype. J is TRBJ2-3 and V is TRBV20-1; perhaps TRBD2 as D (6 bases). The CDR3 runs to 13 residues. V lost 4 bases and J 0 bases, leaving 8 bases between the germline ends. In germline, CDR1 is DFQATT, CDR2 SNEGSKA (reference sequence). The CDR3 here is CSAKSGSTDTQYF. The CDR3 region has the DNA TGCAGTGCTAAAAGCGGGAGCACAGATACGCAGTATTTT.

This clonotype was counted between two and nine times. The chain employs TRBV5-1 and TRBJ2-1, with 11 positions matching TRBD2. V lost 1 base to trimming and J lost 8 bases; unmatched junction nucleotides: 14. Germline V gene lookup returns CDR1 SGHRS and CDR2 YFSETQ. This CDR3 region has 18 residues. The CDR3 is CASSLLAGGPLGDDEQFF. In nucleotides, the CDR3 is TGCGCCAGCAGCTTGTTAGCGGGAGGGCCATTAGGTGACGATGAGCAGTTCTTC.

A few counts support this clonotype. V and J are TRBV11-1 and TRBJ2-7; 7 bases are a match to TRBD1. The J segment lost 0 bases and the V segment lost 5 bases, leaving 19 bases of the junction unmatched. This CDR3 contains 19 residues. Germline V gene data show CDR1 as SGHAT and CDR2 as FQDESV (reference sequence). The CDR3 protein is CASSRDSLSMPYFSYEQYF. For the CDR3, the DNA is TGTGCCAGCAGCCGGGACAGCCTATCAATGCCTTACTTCTCCTACGAGCAGTACTTC.